This T cell receptor beta chain was documented in a study of T cells in Graves' hyperthyroidism and ophthalmopathy. This clonotype was detected many times. TCR beta CDR3 regions were amplified from RNA transcripts. The TCR CDR3 first-round RT-PCR relied on the HTBI primer set. From the multiplex PCR reads, TCRdb called clonotypes with MiXCR, one entry per CDR3 protein. The sample yields hundreds of thousands of distinct CDR3 sequences, 13% to 15% seen once. CDR3 size: 13 residues. Germline lookup yields CDR1 SGHRS and CDR2 YFSETQ. V shed 3 bases, J shed 4 bases, and the junction held 3 bases outside the gene matches.

The clonotype originates from a woman aged 45-65 years with Graves' ophthalmopathy. J is TRBJ2-7 and V is TRBV5-1; TRBD1 matches 8 bases. Sequencing was performed on blood. The CDR3 protein is CASSSGTGYEQYF. The CDR3 bases are TGCGCCAGCAGCTCCGGGACAGGATACGAGCAGTACTTC. Complete variable domain (other parts from reference TRBV5-1 and TRBJ2-7): KAGVTQTPRYLIKTRGQQVTLSCSPISGHRSVSWYQQTPGQGLQFLFEYFSETQRNKGNFPGRFSGRQFSNSRSEMNVSTLELGDSALYLCASSSGTGYEQYFGPGTRLTVT.